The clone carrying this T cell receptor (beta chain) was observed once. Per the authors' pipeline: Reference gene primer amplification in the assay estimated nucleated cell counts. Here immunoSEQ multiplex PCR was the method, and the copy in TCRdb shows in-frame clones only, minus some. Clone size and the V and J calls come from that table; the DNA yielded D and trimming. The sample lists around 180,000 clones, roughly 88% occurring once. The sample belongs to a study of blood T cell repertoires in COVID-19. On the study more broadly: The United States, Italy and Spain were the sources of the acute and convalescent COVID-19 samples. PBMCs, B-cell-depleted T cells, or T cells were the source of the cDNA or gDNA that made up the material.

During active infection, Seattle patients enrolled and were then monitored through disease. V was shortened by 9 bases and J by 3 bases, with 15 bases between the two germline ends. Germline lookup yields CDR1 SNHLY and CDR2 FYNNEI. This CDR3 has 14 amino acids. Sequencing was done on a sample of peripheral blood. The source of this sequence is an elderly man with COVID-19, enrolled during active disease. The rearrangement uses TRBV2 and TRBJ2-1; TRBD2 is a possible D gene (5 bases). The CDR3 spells CASNPGRGYNEQFF. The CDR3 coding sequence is TGTGCCAGTAACCCGGGCCGGGGCTACAATGAGCAGTTCTTC.